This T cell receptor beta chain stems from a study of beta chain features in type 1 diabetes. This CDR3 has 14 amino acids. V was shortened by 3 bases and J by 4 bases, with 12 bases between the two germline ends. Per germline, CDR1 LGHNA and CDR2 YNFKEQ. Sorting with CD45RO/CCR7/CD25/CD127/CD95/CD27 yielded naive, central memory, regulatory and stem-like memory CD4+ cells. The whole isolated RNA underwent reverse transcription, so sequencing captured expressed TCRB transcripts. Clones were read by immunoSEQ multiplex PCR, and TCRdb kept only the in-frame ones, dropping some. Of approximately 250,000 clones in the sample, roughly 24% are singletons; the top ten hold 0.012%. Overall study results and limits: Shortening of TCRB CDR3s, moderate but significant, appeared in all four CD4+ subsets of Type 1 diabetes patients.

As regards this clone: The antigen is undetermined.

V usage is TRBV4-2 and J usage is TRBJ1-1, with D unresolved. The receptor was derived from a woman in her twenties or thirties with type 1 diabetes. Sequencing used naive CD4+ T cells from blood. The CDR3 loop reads CASSHRGGGTEAFF. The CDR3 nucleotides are TGTGCCAGCAGCCACCGGGGAGGTGGCACTGAAGCTTTCTTT.